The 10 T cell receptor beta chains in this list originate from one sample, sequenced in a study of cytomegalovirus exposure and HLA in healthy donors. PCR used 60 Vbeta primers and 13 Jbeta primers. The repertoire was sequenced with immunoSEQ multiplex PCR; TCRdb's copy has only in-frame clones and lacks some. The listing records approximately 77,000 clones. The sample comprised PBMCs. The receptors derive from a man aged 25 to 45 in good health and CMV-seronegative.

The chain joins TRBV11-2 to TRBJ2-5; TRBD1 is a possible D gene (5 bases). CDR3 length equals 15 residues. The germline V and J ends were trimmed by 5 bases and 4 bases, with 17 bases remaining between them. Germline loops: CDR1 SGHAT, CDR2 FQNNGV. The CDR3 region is CASSPVGQGPETQYF. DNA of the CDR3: TGTGCCAGCAGCCCTGTGGGTCAGGGCCCAGAGACCCAGTACTTC.

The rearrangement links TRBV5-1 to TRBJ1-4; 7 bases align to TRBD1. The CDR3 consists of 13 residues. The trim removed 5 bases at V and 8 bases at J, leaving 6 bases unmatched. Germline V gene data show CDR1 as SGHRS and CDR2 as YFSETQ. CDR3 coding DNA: TGCGCCAGCAGAATAGGGGGCGAGGAAAAACTGTTTTTT. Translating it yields CASRIGGEEKLFF.

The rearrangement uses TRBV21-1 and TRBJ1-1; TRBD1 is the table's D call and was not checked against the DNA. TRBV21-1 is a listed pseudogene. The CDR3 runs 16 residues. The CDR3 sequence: CASSKVWAGASTEAFF. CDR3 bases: TGTGCCAGCAGCAAAGTTTGGGCAGGGGCGTCCACTGAAGCTTTCTTT.

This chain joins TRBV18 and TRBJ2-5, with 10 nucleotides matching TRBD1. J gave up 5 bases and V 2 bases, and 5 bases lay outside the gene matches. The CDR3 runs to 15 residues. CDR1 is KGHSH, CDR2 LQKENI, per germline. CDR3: CASSPTGQGRETQYF. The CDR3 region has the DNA TGTGCCAGCTCACCAACGGGACAGGGGAGGGAGACCCAGTACTTC.

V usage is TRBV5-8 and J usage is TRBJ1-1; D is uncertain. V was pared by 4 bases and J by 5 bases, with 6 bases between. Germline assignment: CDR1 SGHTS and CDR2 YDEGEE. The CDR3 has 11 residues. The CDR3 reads CASSPITEAFF. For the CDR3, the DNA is TGTGCCAGCAGCCCTATTACTGAAGCTTTCTTT.

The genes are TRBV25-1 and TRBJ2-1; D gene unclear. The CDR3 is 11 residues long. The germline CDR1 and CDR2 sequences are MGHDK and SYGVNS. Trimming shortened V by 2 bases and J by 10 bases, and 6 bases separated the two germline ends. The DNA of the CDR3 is TGTGCCAGCAGTGAACTCGGGGAGCAGTTCTTC. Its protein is CASSELGEQFF.

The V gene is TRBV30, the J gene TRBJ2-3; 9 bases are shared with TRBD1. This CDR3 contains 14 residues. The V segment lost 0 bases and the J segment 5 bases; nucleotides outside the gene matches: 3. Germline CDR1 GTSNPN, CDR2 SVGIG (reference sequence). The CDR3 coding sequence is TGTGCCTGGAGTGTCGACAGGGGGGTAGATACGCAGTATTTT. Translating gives CAWSVDRGVDTQYF.

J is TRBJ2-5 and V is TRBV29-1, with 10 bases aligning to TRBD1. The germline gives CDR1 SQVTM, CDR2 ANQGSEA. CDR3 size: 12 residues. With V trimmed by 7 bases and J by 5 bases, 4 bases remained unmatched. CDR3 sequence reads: CSGQGAQETQYF. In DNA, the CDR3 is TGCAGCGGACAGGGGGCTCAGGAGACCCAGTACTTC.

The CDR3 DNA reads TGCGCCAGCAGCTTGGTGGGACAGGGAGGGGCCCAGTACTTC. It is translated as CASSLVGQGGAQYF. The chain has TRBV5-1 and TRBJ2-5; 9 bases align to TRBD1. V gave up 0 bases and J gave up 9 bases; unmatched junction bases: 6. The V gene's germline CDR1 is SGHRS and CDR2 YFSETQ. The CDR3 spans 14 residues. The whole variable domain, filled in from reference TRBV5-1 and TRBJ2-5, reads KAGVTQTPRYLIKTRGQQVTLSCSPISGHRSVSWYQQTPGQGLQFLFEYFSETQRNKGNFPGRFSGRQFSNSRSEMNVSTLELGDSALYLCASSLVGQGGAQYFGPGTRLLVL.

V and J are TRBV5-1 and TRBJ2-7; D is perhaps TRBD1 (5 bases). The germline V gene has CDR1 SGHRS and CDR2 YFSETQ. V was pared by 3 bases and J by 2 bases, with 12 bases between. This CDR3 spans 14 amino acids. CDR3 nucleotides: TGCGCCAGCAGCTCTCAAGGGGCCCCCTACGAGCAGTACTTC. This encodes CASSSQGAPYEQYF.